A single sample gave rise to the 25 T cell receptor beta chains below, sequenced in a study of cytotoxic CD8 clonotypes in ibrutinib-treated CLL. TCRdb keeps only in-frame clones here, not all; method: immunoSEQ multiplex PCR. Among fewer than 400,000 clones, under 70% were seen once, and the ten largest hold roughly 6%. The specimen comprised PBMCs, sampled after 36 months of ibrutinib treatment. The receptor set was obtained from a human donor with chronic lymphocytic leukemia.

The chain is built from TRBV11-2 and TRBJ2-1; either TRBD1 or TRBD2 may fit D (5 bases each). V dropped 2 bases and J dropped 0 bases, with 8 bases sitting between them. This CDR3 is 15 amino acids long. CDR1 and CDR2 from the germline V gene are SGHAT and FQNNGV. The CDR3 DNA reads TGTGCCAGCAGCTTAAGGGACCCCTCCTACAATGAGCAGTTCTTC. Protein: CASSLRDPSYNEQFF.

This chain links TRBV7-8 with TRBJ2-7; TRBD1 agrees at 9 bases. Germline CDR1 is SGHVS and CDR2 is FQNEAQ. This CDR3 is 15 amino acids long. V shed 5 bases and J 2 bases; nucleotides not matched to a gene: 7. The CDR3 coding sequence is TGTGCCAGCAGCCTCCGGGACAGGGAAACCTACGAGCAGTACTTC. The encoded protein is CASSLRDRETYEQYF. Based on the CDR3 plus reference TRBV7-8 and TRBJ2-7, the full variable domain is GAGVSQSPRYKVAKRGQDVALRCDPISGHVSLFWYQQALGQGPEFLTYFQNEAQLDKSGLPSDRFFAERPEGSVSTLKIQRTQQEDSAVYLCASSLRDRETYEQYFGPGTRLTVT.

This clone was recorded once. The chain carries TRBV28 and TRBJ2-1, with a possible D match to TRBD2 (5 bases). The V end lost 3 bases, the J end lost 3 bases, and 9 bases lay between the germline ends. Germline V gene lookup returns CDR1 MDHEN and CDR2 SYDVKM. The CDR3 sequence is 14 residues long. CDR3 sequence (DNA): TGTGCCAGCAGTTTTCAGCGGATCTACAATGAGCAGTTCTTC. As protein: CASSFQRIYNEQFF.

The CDR3: CASNGIGETQYF. Written as DNA, the CDR3 is TGTGCCAGCAACGGGATAGGAGAGACCCAGTACTTC. The gene calls are TRBV28 and TRBJ2-5, with D tentatively TRBD2 (5 bases). V shed 7 bases and J shed 4 bases, with 10 bases lying between them. CDR1 MDHEN and CDR2 SYDVKM come from the germline V gene. This CDR3 is 12 amino acids long. Filled out from reference TRBV28 and TRBJ2-5, the complete variable domain reads DVKVTQSSRYLVKRTGEKVFLECVQDMDHENMFWYRQDPGLGLRLIYFSYDVKMKEKGDIPEGYSVSREKKERFSLILESASTNQTSMYLCASNGIGETQYFGPGTRLLVL.

This clone was observed once. V and J are TRBV6-5 and TRBJ2-2, with 7 nucleotides matching TRBD2. The CDR3 has 15 amino acids. V shed 2 bases, J shed 5 bases, and the junction held 5 bases outside the gene matches. Per the germline V gene, CDR1 is MNHEY and CDR2 is SVGAGI. This CDR3 is CASSYRGDGTGELFF. The CDR3 DNA reads TGTGCCAGCAGTTACCGGGGGGACGGAACCGGGGAGCTGTTTTTT.

The chain has TRBV5-6 and TRBJ2-5, with D perhaps matching TRBD1 or TRBD2 (5 bases each). The CDR3 extends over 16 amino acids. CDR1 and CDR2 from the germline V gene are SGHDT and YYEEEE. The V and J ends lost 4 bases and 0 bases respectively, with 16 bases between them. CDR3: CASSPLWSGHQETQYF. The CDR3 region has the DNA TGTGCCAGCAGCCCCCTTTGGTCGGGGCACCAAGAGACCCAGTACTTC.

This clone was seen a few times. The chain is built from TRBV5-1 and TRBJ2-7; TRBD1 matches 8 bases. The germline V gene encodes CDR1 SGHRS and CDR2 YFSETQ. This CDR3 is built from 14 residues. V gave up 4 bases and J gave up 4 bases; unmatched junction bases: 7. In nucleotides, the CDR3 is TGCGCCAGCAGCGGGCAGGGGGCGCGGTACGAGCAGTACTTC. Amino acid sequence: CASSGQGARYEQYF.

Only one count was recorded for this clone. This chain connects TRBV11-2 to TRBJ2-1; unclear D gene. The V end lost 3 bases, the J end lost 10 bases, and 13 bases lay between the germline ends. Germline loops: CDR1 SGHAT, CDR2 FQNNGV. The length of the CDR3 is 13 residues. The CDR3 sequence: CASSFMVSGEQFF. The CDR3, as DNA: TGTGCCAGCAGCTTTATGGTGTCCGGGGAGCAGTTCTTC.

J is TRBJ2-5 and V is TRBV6-5; the D is unclear. In germline, CDR1 is MNHEY, CDR2 SVGAGI. This CDR3 is 12 amino acids long. V was trimmed by 5 bases and J by 4 bases, leaving 8 bases between them. Written as DNA, the CDR3 is TGTGCCAGCAGTCTGTGGGGAGAGACCCAGTACTTC. Encoded protein: CASSLWGETQYF.

The rearrangement links TRBV29-1 to TRBJ2-3; D is unclear. The V end lost 1 base, the J end lost 7 bases, and 9 bases lay between the germline ends. The CDR3 is 12 residues long. Germline V gene sequence: CDR1 SQVTM, CDR2 ANQGSEA. CDR3 loop: CSVEGQINTQYF. In DNA form, the CDR3 reads TGCAGCGTTGAAGGGCAAATTAATACGCAGTATTTT.

The chain combines TRBV28 with TRBJ2-2; 8 bases map to TRBD2. Unmatched junction bases numbered 9, after V lost 11 bases and J lost 7 bases. Germline lookup yields CDR1 MDHEN and CDR2 SYDVKM. CDR3 length equals 13 residues. DNA of the CDR3: TGTGCCGTGCGACTAGCGAGTGGCGGGGAGCTGTTTTTT. Translated: CAVRLASGGELFF.

The gene calls are TRBV11-2 and TRBJ2-1; 9 bases map to TRBD2. Germline V gene sequence: CDR1 SGHAT, CDR2 FQNNGV. This CDR3 has 15 amino acids. V gave up 1 base and J gave up 2 bases; unmatched junction bases: 0. Here the CDR3 reads CASSLGLAAYNEQFF. CDR3 bases: TGTGCCAGCAGCTTAGGACTAGCGGCCTACAATGAGCAGTTCTTC.

The chain couples TRBV27 to TRBJ1-1; D is unclear. The V end lost 6 bases, the J end lost 0 bases, and 8 bases lay between the germline ends. The CDR3 totals 13 residues. Germline V gives CDR1 MNHEY, CDR2 SMNVEV (reference sequence). CDR3 nucleotides: TGTGCCAGCAGCCCATCCATGAACACTGAAGCTTTCTTT. Translating it yields CASSPSMNTEAFF.

The table lists this clone with a few counts. The chain carries TRBV13 and TRBJ2-1; no definite D call. CDR1 and CDR2 (germline): PRHDT, FYEKMQ (reference sequence). This CDR3 spans 12 amino acids. Trimming took off 5 bases at V and 7 bases at J, with 9 bases between the two ends. The CDR3 region is CASSQVGNEQFF. Here the CDR3 DNA reads TGTGCCAGCAGCCAAGTGGGGAATGAGCAGTTCTTC.

The rearrangement links TRBV9 to TRBJ1-1; D perhaps matches TRBD1 (5 bases). This CDR3 has 13 residues. The V end lost 7 bases, the J end lost 0 bases, and 10 bases lay between the germline ends. The germline V gene encodes CDR1 SGDLS and CDR2 YYNGEE. In DNA form, the CDR3 reads TGTGCCAGCGCGGGGGGTCTGAACACTGAAGCTTTCTTT. It specifies CASAGGLNTEAFF.

The chain recombines TRBV9 with TRBJ2-1; 11 bases are a match to TRBD2. V dropped 5 bases and J dropped 0; count of bases not matched to a gene: 4. The CDR3 spans 16 residues. Germline V gene sequence: CDR1 SGDLS, CDR2 YYNGEE. The CDR3 region has the DNA TGTGCCAGCAGGGGGACTAGCGGAAGCTCCTACAATGAGCAGTTCTTC. The encoded protein is CASRGTSGSSYNEQFF.

The chain has TRBV2 and TRBJ2-7; tentative D call: TRBD1 (6 bases). This CDR3 has 13 residues. The V end was cut by 6 bases, the J end by 6 bases, with 15 bases between. Germline V gives CDR1 SNHLY, CDR2 FYNNEI. This CDR3 reads CASSATGLTEQYF. The CDR3 bases are TGTGCCAGCAGCGCGACAGGTTTAACCGAGCAGTACTTC.

The chain combines TRBV2 with TRBJ1-5, with a weak D call TRBD1 (6 bases). V gave up 8 bases and J gave up 1 base, with 9 bases separating them. Per germline, CDR1 SNHLY and CDR2 FYNNEI. The CDR3 runs 13 residues. The CDR3 DNA reads TGTGCCAGCCAACAGGGCAGCAATCAGCCCCAGCATTTT. It yields the protein CASQQGSNQPQHF.

The chain uses TRBV11-3 and TRBJ2-5; D unclear. In germline, CDR1 is SGHNT, CDR2 YENEEA. There are 15 residues in the CDR3. V was pared by 5 bases and J by 1 base, with 14 bases between. The CDR3 is CASSRLWLCQETQYF. The CDR3, as DNA: TGTGCCAGCAGCCGTCTTTGGCTGTGCCAAGAGACCCAGTACTTC.

This chain links TRBV5-5 with TRBJ1-1, with D hard to call. The ends were cut back, 2 bases at V and 7 bases at J, with 15 bases in the middle. CDR1 and CDR2 from the germline V gene are SGHKS and YYEKEE (reference sequence). The CDR3 runs 14 residues. The CDR3 is CASSFFGVELEAFF. CDR3 sequence (DNA): TGTGCCAGCAGCTTCTTTGGGGTTGAACTTGAAGCTTTCTTT.

This chain links TRBV28 with TRBJ2-5; D is perhaps TRBD1 or TRBD2 (5 bases each). The CDR3 consists of 15 residues. Trimming took 4 bases from V and 0 from J, leaving 12 bases between them. Germline V gives CDR1 MDHEN, CDR2 SYDVKM. For the CDR3, the DNA is TGTGCCAGCAGTTGGACAAGAGGGTACCAAGAGACCCAGTACTTC. Amino acid sequence: CASSWTRGYQETQYF. Combining the CDR3 with reference TRBV28 and TRBJ2-5 gives the whole variable domain DVKVTQSSRYLVKRTGEKVFLECVQDMDHENMFWYRQDPGLGLRLIYFSYDVKMKEKGDIPEGYSVSREKKERFSLILESASTNQTSMYLCASSWTRGYQETQYFGPGTRLLVL.

V and J are TRBV2 and TRBJ1-5; no definite D call. CDR3 length: 13 amino acids. The germline gives CDR1 SNHLY, CDR2 FYNNEI. Trimming shortened V by 7 bases and J by 7 bases, and 14 bases separated the two germline ends. The CDR3 nucleotides are TGTGCCAGCATCCCCACCCCATCACAGCCCCAGCATTTT. Protein product: CASIPTPSQPQHF.

This clone has more than one count but fewer than ten. This chain joins TRBV4-1 and TRBJ1-5; D is uncertain. Trimming took 2 bases from V and 5 from J, leaving 7 bases between them. The CDR3 covers 13 residues. Looked up from germline, CDR1 is MGHRA and CDR2 is YSYEKL. In nucleotides, the CDR3 is TGCGCCAGCAGCCAATCCTTTGATCAGCCCCAGCATTTT. It specifies CASSQSFDQPQHF.

Worth noting for this clone: At one end, the junction sequence differs from germline, possibly due to a read error. The chain carries TRBV9 and TRBJ2-7, with 8 bases fitting TRBD1. Germline V gene lookup returns CDR1 SGDLS and CDR2 YYNGEE. The CDR3 is 16 amino acids. The CDR3 loop is CASSVDPGQGSHEQYF. The DNA of the CDR3 is TGTGCCAGCAGCGTAGACCCAGGACAGGGCTCCCACGAGCAGTACTTC.

This clone appeared once. The chain uses TRBV7-9 and TRBJ1-3; no reliable D call. V was trimmed by 6 bases and J by 0 bases, leaving 18 bases between them. This CDR3 region has 17 residues. CDR1 SEHNR and CDR2 FQNEAQ come from the germline V gene (reference sequence). Written as DNA, the CDR3 is TGTGCCAGCAGTAGCCAACCAAAACGAAACTCTGGAAACACCATATATTTT. Protein: CASSSQPKRNSGNTIYF. The full variable domain, completed using reference TRBV7-9 and TRBJ1-3, is DTGVSQNPRHKITKRGQNVTFRCDPISEHNRLYWYRQTLGQGPEFLTYFQNEAQLEKSRLLSDRFSAERPKGSFSTLEIQRTEQGDSAMYLCASSSQPKRNSGNTIYFGEGSWLTVV.